The clone carrying this T cell receptor (beta chain) was counted ten times or more. Its antigen is not identified. The data stem from a study of T-cell reconstitution after alpha-beta-depleted transplantation in children. V was cut by 6 bases and J by 7 bases, with 19 bases left in between. The CDR3 is made up of 15 amino acids. The study, taken as a whole, reports: By about two months after transplant, alpha-beta T cells reportedly arose from several hundred graft clones that had expanded. There were some patients whose high TCRbeta diversity at day 60 came from surviving recipient T cells and thymic progenitors. By one year post-transplant, T-cell counts and diversity largely arose from T cells that were newly produced.

The TCRbeta library incorporated unique molecular identifiers. TCRdb called the PCR reads again in MiXCR, with one record for every CDR3 protein. The sample has about 300,000 distinct CDR3 sequences, about 9.5% seen once. This clonotype was sampled from a boy younger than two with acute myeloid leukemia, due to receive a stem cell transplant. This chain uses TRBV12-3 or TRBV12-4 with TRBJ1-5; D uncertain. Material: PBMCs, obtained before TCRalphabeta/CD19-depleted stem cell transplant. CDR3 bases: TGTGCCAGCAGGGTTACCGGCCAAGGACCGCAGCCCCAGCATTTT. It codes for CASRVTGQGPQPQHF.